The 27 T cell receptor beta chains listed next were all sequenced from one sample in a study of blood T cell repertoires in COVID-19. Data came from immunoSEQ multiplex PCR; TCRdb stores just in-frame clones and leaves some out. The sample yields about 78,000 clones, around nine tenths seen once. Sequencing input: peripheral blood. The receptors stem from a woman aged 55-69 years with acute or convalescent COVID-19.

The J gene is TRBJ2-1, the V gene TRBV5-4; 13 bases fit TRBD2. The CDR3 totals 17 residues. From germline, CDR1 is SGHNT and CDR2 YYREEE (reference sequence). The J segment lost 10 bases and the V segment lost 0 bases, leaving 10 bases of the junction unmatched. The CDR3 DNA reads TGTGCCAGCAGCTTGGGGGTACTAGCGGGAGGGCCAAGGGAGCAGTTCTTC. This translates into CASSLGVLAGGPREQFF. Using reference TRBV5-4 and TRBJ2-1 for the parts outside the CDR3, the full variable domain is ETGVTQSPTHLIKTRGQQVTLRCSSQSGHNTVSWYQQALGQGPQFIFQYYREEENGRGNFPPRFSGLQFPNYSSELNVNALELDDSALYLCASSLGVLAGGPREQFFGPGTRLTVL.

The V call is TRBV6-2 or TRBV6-3, the J call TRBJ1-2; D is unclear. This CDR3 is built from 12 residues. Germline V lookup: CDR1 MNHEY, CDR2 SVGEGT. Deletions cut 6 bases from V and 7 bases from J, with 12 bases between. CDR3 region: CASSFLEGGYTF. The DNA of the CDR3 is TGTGCCAGCAGCTTCCTCGAGGGTGGCTACACCTTC.

The chain links TRBV2 to TRBJ2-7; 11 nucleotides align to TRBD1. CDR3 length equals 14 residues. With V trimmed by 7 bases and J by 2 bases, 4 bases remained unmatched. The germline V gene encodes CDR1 SNHLY and CDR2 FYNNEI. The CDR3 is CASTRDRGAYEQYF. In nucleotides, the CDR3 is TGTGCCAGCACAAGGGACAGGGGGGCCTACGAGCAGTACTTC. Full variable domain (outside the CDR3, taken from reference TRBV2 and TRBJ2-7): EPEVTQTPSHQVTQMGQEVILRCVPISNHLYFYWYRQILGQKVEFLVSFYNNEISEKSEIFDDQFSVERPDGSNFTLKIRSTKLEDSAMYFCASTRDRGAYEQYFGPGTRLTVT.

The chain has TRBV27 and TRBJ1-4; TRBD1 is a possible D gene (5 bases). The CDR3 consists of 14 residues. Per germline, CDR1 MNHEY and CDR2 SMNVEV (reference sequence). Trimming shortened V by 5 bases and J by 4 bases, and 11 bases separated the two germline ends. CDR3 in amino acids: CASSNRGNNEKLFF. In DNA form, the CDR3 reads TGTGCCAGCAGTAATCGGGGGAATAATGAAAAACTGTTTTTT.

This chain connects TRBV28 to TRBJ2-5; TRBD2 aligns across 7 bases. With 3 bases clipped from V and 1 base from J, the junction kept 8 bases outside the gene matches. Germline V gene data show CDR1 as MDHEN and CDR2 as SYDVKM. The CDR3 is 16 amino acids. The CDR3 spells CASSFEAGTPQETQYF. The CDR3 DNA reads TGTGCCAGCAGTTTTGAAGCGGGGACCCCCCAAGAGACCCAGTACTTC.

The table lists this clone with a few counts. The chain is built from TRBV7-9 and TRBJ1-2, with a tentative D call TRBD1 (6 bases). The CDR3 length is 13 residues. V was trimmed by 5 bases and J by 8 bases, leaving 15 bases between them. CDR1 is SEHNR and CDR2 is FQNEAQ in the germline V gene (reference sequence). The CDR3 loop reads CASSARRGDGYTF. In DNA form, the CDR3 reads TGTGCCAGCAGCGCACGCAGGGGCGACGGCTACACCTTC.

The chain uses TRBV5-1 and TRBJ2-7; 8 positions match TRBD1. Trimming removed 5 bases from V and 3 bases from J; junction bases left unmatched: 7. Germline CDR1 SGHRS, CDR2 YFSETQ. The CDR3 loop spans 14 amino acids. CDR3 DNA: TGCGCCAGCAGTTACGGACAGGGTATCTACGAGCAGTACTTC. Translating gives CASSYGQGIYEQYF.

In its sample, this clone was seen once. The J gene is TRBJ1-1, the V gene TRBV28; D might be TRBD1 (5 bases). The CDR3 runs 13 residues. The V and J ends lost 6 bases and 0 bases respectively, with 8 bases between them. The germline V gene has CDR1 MDHEN and CDR2 SYDVKM. The CDR3: CASSFRVNTEAFF. The CDR3 nucleotides are TGTGCCAGCAGCTTCAGGGTGAACACTGAAGCTTTCTTT.

The CDR3 nucleotides are TGTGCCAGCAGTTTAATAACAGCCTCTGGAAACACCATATATTTT. This translates into CASSLITASGNTIYF. This chain uses TRBV28 with TRBJ1-3; D is ambiguous. V was shortened by 2 bases and J by 0 bases, with 8 bases between the two germline ends. The germline V gene encodes CDR1 MDHEN and CDR2 SYDVKM. The CDR3 contains 15 residues. The full variable domain, completed using reference TRBV28 and TRBJ1-3, is DVKVTQSSRYLVKRTGEKVFLECVQDMDHENMFWYRQDPGLGLRLIYFSYDVKMKEKGDIPEGYSVSREKKERFSLILESASTNQTSMYLCASSLITASGNTIYFGEGSWLTVV.

The CDR3: CASLVGQNNNSPLHF. The CDR3 nucleotides are TGTGCCAGCCTCGTCGGACAGAACAATAATTCACCCCTCCACTTT. The chain combines TRBV13 with TRBJ1-6, with a weak D call TRBD1 (6 bases). V was trimmed by 8 bases and J by 5 bases, leaving 16 bases between them. From germline, CDR1 is PRHDT and CDR2 FYEKMQ (reference sequence). The CDR3 is 15 amino acids. Using reference TRBV13 and TRBJ1-6 for the parts outside the CDR3, the full variable domain is AAGVIQSPRHLIKEKRETATLKCYPIPRHDTVYWYQQGPGQDPQFLISFYEKMQSDKGSIPDRFSAQQFSDYHSELNMSSLELGDSALYFCASLVGQNNNSPLHFGNGTRLTVT.

This clone appeared a single time. This sequence joins TRBV28 and TRBJ2-7; 9 bases agree with TRBD1. The germline CDR1 and CDR2 sequences are MDHEN and SYDVKM. The trim removed 4 bases at V and 7 bases at J, leaving 5 bases unmatched. This CDR3 spans 13 amino acids. The CDR3 loop reads CASSSQGAWEQYF. The CDR3, as DNA: TGTGCCAGCAGTTCACAGGGGGCATGGGAGCAGTACTTC.

The chain uses TRBV9 and TRBJ2-1; TRBD1 aligns across 8 bases. The CDR3 runs 12 residues. The germline CDR1 and CDR2 sequences are SGDLS and YYNGEE. The V and J ends lost 5 bases and 9 bases, in that order; junction bases with no gene match: 4. The CDR3 reads CASRDRVGEQFF. The CDR3 DNA sequence: TGTGCCAGCAGGGACAGGGTCGGTGAGCAGTTCTTC. The variable domain in full, completed from reference TRBV9 and TRBJ2-1, reads DSGVTQTPKHLITATGQRVTLRCSPRSGDLSVYWYQQSLDQGLQFLIQYYNGEERAKGNILERFSAQQFPDLHSELNLSSLELGDSALYFCASRDRVGEQFFGPGTRLTVL.

V gene TRBV27 combines with J gene TRBJ2-7; 8 bases agree with TRBD1. V shed 6 bases and J 0 bases; nucleotides not matched to a gene: 4. The CDR3 totals 14 residues. Germline CDR1 MNHEY, CDR2 SMNVEV (reference sequence). CDR3 residues: CASSRTGRSYEQYF. As DNA, the CDR3 is TGTGCCAGCAGCCGGACAGGGCGCTCCTACGAGCAGTACTTC.

This clone was found once. The J gene is TRBJ1-1, the V gene TRBV5-1; no clear D gene. The CDR3 has 14 amino acids. CDR1 SGHRS and CDR2 YFSETQ come from the germline V gene. Trimming shortened V by 0 bases and J by 10 bases, and 16 bases separated the two germline ends. The CDR3 region is CASSLVTAREGAFF. CDR3 sequence (DNA): TGCGCCAGCAGCTTGGTTACAGCCAGAGAGGGAGCTTTCTTT.

The rearrangement links TRBV30 to TRBJ2-3, with 11 bases that match TRBD1. The length of the CDR3 is 15 residues. Germline CDR1 and CDR2: GTSNPN and SVGIG (reference sequence). The ends lost 7 bases at V and 3 bases at J; junction bases unmatched: 9. CDR3 bases: TGTGCCTTTAACCAGGGACAGGGGGAGACAGATACGCAGTATTTT. Protein product: CAFNQGQGETDTQYF.

The genes are TRBV3-1 (or the pseudogene TRBV3-2) and TRBJ2-3; tentatively, D is TRBD2 (6 bases). The V end was cut by 4 bases, the J end by 6 bases, with 11 bases between. The CDR3 totals 13 residues. CDR1 LGHDT and CDR2 YNNKEL come from the germline V gene (reference sequence). Written as DNA, the CDR3 is TGTGCCAGCAGCCGCTCTAGCGTCGATACGCAGTATTTT. Translating it yields CASSRSSVDTQYF.

The chain couples TRBV11-2 to TRBJ2-7; the D gene is possibly TRBD2 (6 bases). This CDR3 is built from 12 residues. V lost 5 bases, J lost 6 bases, and 11 bases lay in between. Germline-derived CDR1 and CDR2 are SGHAT and FQNNGV. CDR3 bases: TGTGCCAGCAGCCCGACTAGGATCGAGCAGTACTTC. It codes for CASSPTRIEQYF.

The DNA for the CDR3 is TGTGCCAGCTCACCGGGACAGGGCCACGAGCAGTACTTC. This codes for CASSPGQGHEQYF. V usage is TRBV18 and J usage is TRBJ2-7, with 9 bases lining up with TRBD1. The CDR3 contains 13 residues. The V segment lost 3 bases and the J segment 5 bases; nucleotides outside the gene matches: 2. Germline CDR1 KGHSH, CDR2 LQKENI.

The chain joins TRBV5-1 to TRBJ2-1; 8 bases map to TRBD1. V trimming: 3 bases; J trimming: 4 bases; junction bases outside the gene matches: 9. CDR3 length: 16 amino acids. Germline CDR1 reads SGHRS; CDR2 reads YFSETQ. This CDR3 is CASSYSTGTGYNEQFF. Here the CDR3 DNA reads TGCGCCAGCAGCTATAGCACCGGGACAGGATACAATGAGCAGTTCTTC.

The rearrangement uses TRBV7-2 and TRBJ2-3, with D possibly TRBD2 on 5 matching bases. Per the germline V gene, CDR1 is SGHTA and CDR2 is FQGNSA. Trimming took 1 base from V and 0 from J, leaving 14 bases between them. The CDR3 has 17 amino acids. The DNA for the CDR3 is TGTGCCAGCAGCTTAGAGGCTAGCCGACATAGCACAGATACGCAGTATTTT. As protein: CASSLEASRHSTDTQYF.

The genes are TRBV4-1 and TRBJ2-3; 9 bases match TRBD2. Trimming cost V 0 bases and J 5 bases; bases outside gene matches: 12. Germline CDR1 reads MGHRA; CDR2 reads YSYEKL. The CDR3 is 18 residues long. The CDR3 is CASSQEGLAGGPGDTQYF. In DNA, the CDR3 is TGCGCCAGCAGCCAAGAAGGTCTGGCGGGAGGGCCGGGAGATACGCAGTATTTT.

V and J are TRBV28 and TRBJ2-2, with 8 bases lining up with TRBD1. J lost 5 bases, V lost 6 bases, and 5 bases had no gene match. The CDR3 runs 14 residues. Germline values: CDR1 MDHEN, CDR2 SYDVKM. The CDR3 DNA sequence: TGTGCCAGCAGGCCAGGGGGCATAACCGGGGAGCTGTTTTTT. This translates into CASRPGGITGELFF.

The V gene is TRBV6-1, the J gene TRBJ1-1; possibly TRBD1 for D (5 bases). The CDR3 covers 16 residues. The V gene lost 0 bases and the J gene lost 4 bases, with 15 bases spanning the gap. Germline V gene data show CDR1 as MNHNS and CDR2 as SASEGT. This CDR3 is CASSEAGGGRVTEAFF. CDR3 in DNA: TGTGCCAGCAGTGAAGCGGGGGGTGGCCGGGTCACTGAAGCTTTCTTT.

The gene calls are TRBV10-3 and TRBJ2-3; weak D call: TRBD2 (6 bases). Germline CDR1 and CDR2: ENHRY and SYGVKD. Trimming cost V 8 bases and J 6 bases, with 12 bases left between them. The CDR3 is 12 amino acids. The CDR3: CAIGAGPDTQYF. CDR3 coding DNA: TGTGCCATCGGGGCGGGACCGGATACGCAGTATTTT.

This clone appeared once. V and J are TRBV7-2 and TRBJ1-6; D is unresolved. The CDR3 extends over 15 amino acids. The germline V and J ends were trimmed by 1 base and 8 bases, with 12 bases remaining between them. The germline gives CDR1 SGHTA, CDR2 FQGNSA. In nucleotides, the CDR3 is TGTGCCAGCAGCTTAGACCCCGCTAGAGATTCACCCCTCCACTTT. Residues: CASSLDPARDSPLHF. Full variable domain (remainder filled in from reference TRBV7-2 and TRBJ1-6): GAGVSQSPSNKVTEKGKDVELRCDPISGHTALYWYRQSLGQGLEFLIYFQGNSAPDKSGLPSDRFSAERTGGSVSTLTIQRTQQEDSAVYLCASSLDPARDSPLHFGNGTRLTVT.

This chain joins TRBV2 and TRBJ2-3; 9 bases agree with TRBD2. From germline, CDR1 is SNHLY and CDR2 FYNNEI. This CDR3 is built from 17 residues. V was pared by 7 bases and J by 0 bases, with 11 bases of the junction left unmatched. The CDR3 here is CASKRAGGFASTDTQYF. The CDR3 nucleotides are TGTGCCAGCAAACGAGCGGGAGGTTTCGCTAGCACAGATACGCAGTATTTT. Complete variable domain (other parts from reference TRBV2 and TRBJ2-3): EPEVTQTPSHQVTQMGQEVILRCVPISNHLYFYWYRQILGQKVEFLVSFYNNEISEKSEIFDDQFSVERPDGSNFTLKIRSTKLEDSAMYFCASKRAGGFASTDTQYFGPGTRLTVL.

This chain joins TRBV7-2 and TRBJ2-3, with no clear D. The CDR3 is 11 amino acids. Germline V gives CDR1 SGHTA, CDR2 FQGNSA. Trimming left V 2 bases short and J 6 bases short, with 3 bases between. For the CDR3, the DNA is TGTGCCAGCAGCTTACTCGATACGCAGTATTTT. It specifies CASSLLDTQYF.